This T cell receptor (beta chain) was found in a study of cytomegalovirus exposure and HLA in healthy donors. Regarding this clone: Its target is unknown.

Study-level points and caveats: According to an earlier analysis, most TCR beta V segments yielded productive rearrangements about 87% or about 30% of the time. The authors later found HLA-associated TCR beta chains more clonally expanded than equally common others. TCR beta V- and J-gene trimming, according to a later analysis, was linked to a missense DCLRE1C variant.

V was pared by 5 bases and J by 3 bases, with 8 bases between. CDR3 length: 13 amino acids. Germline loops: CDR1 SEHNR, CDR2 FQNEAQ (reference sequence). PCR was performed using 60 Vbeta and 13 Jbeta primers. Only in-frame clones appear in the TCRdb table, and some are missing; sequencing was by immunoSEQ multiplex PCR. In the table there are roughly 190,000 clones, about 87% of which are singletons. This rearrangement joins TRBV7-9 to TRBJ2-1, with TRBD2 as a possible D gene (5 bases). This TCR derives from a woman aged 18-35 years in good health and CMV-seronegative. The sequencing sample was made of PBMCs. CDR3 sequence (DNA): TGTGCCAGCAGCATTACTAGCTACAATGAGCAGTTCTTC. Encoded protein: CASSITSYNEQFF.